The next 16 T cell receptor beta chains were all read from a single sample in a study of blood T cell repertoires in COVID-19. Using immunoSEQ multiplex PCR, the repertoire was profiled, and TCRdb retains in-frame clones only, with some absent. This table has about 67,000 clones, around 87% appearing once. The sequenced sample consisted of peripheral blood. These receptors were taken from a man in his fifties or sixties with active COVID-19.

This chain connects TRBV7-2 to TRBJ1-2, with TRBD1 identical over 9 bases. The CDR3 has 14 amino acids. Germline V lookup: CDR1 SGHTA, CDR2 FQGNSA. Germline trimming cut 6 bases from V and 4 bases from J; bases unmatched to any gene: 6. In DNA, the CDR3 is TGTGCCAGCAGTCCAGGGACAGGGATCTATGGCTACACCTTC. The encoded protein is CASSPGTGIYGYTF.

This rearrangement joins TRBV11-3 to TRBJ2-3; 13 bases are shared with TRBD2. Germline loops: CDR1 SGHNT, CDR2 YENEEA. This CDR3 comprises 15 residues. V lost 5 bases and J lost 4; bases outside the gene matches: 3. The CDR3 region has the DNA TGTGCCAGCAGCCCCGGACTAGCGGGAGCAGATACGCAGTATTTT. Amino acids: CASSPGLAGADTQYF.

This clone showed up just once. The rearrangement uses TRBV20-1 and TRBJ2-7; 7 bases fit TRBD1. The junction had 5 bases not matched to a gene; V was cut back by 3 bases and J by 0 bases. CDR1 is DFQATT and CDR2 is SNEGSKA in the germline V gene (reference sequence). This CDR3 has 14 amino acids. CDR3 nucleotides: TGCAGTGCTAGTGGGCAGGGGGACTCCTACGAGCAGTACTTC. This translates into CSASGQGDSYEQYF.

The chain links TRBV19 to TRBJ2-1; 12 bases line up with TRBD2. The CDR3 spans 18 residues. Per germline, CDR1 LNHDA and CDR2 SQIVND (reference sequence). Unmatched junction bases numbered 16, after V lost 4 bases and J lost 9 bases. CDR3 DNA sequence: TGTGCCAGTAGTACTCAAGCGCAGACTAGCGGGAGTTCGGTTGAGCAGTTCTTC. Translating gives CASSTQAQTSGSSVEQFF.

The chain carries TRBV15 and TRBJ1-4; TRBD1 is a possible D gene (6 bases). Trimming took 0 bases from V and 8 from J, leaving 13 bases between them. This CDR3 comprises 15 residues. Per the germline V gene, CDR1 is LNHNV and CDR2 is YYDKDF (reference sequence). CDR3 bases: TGTGCCACCAGCAGAGATTGGGACACGGGGGAAAAACTGTTTTTT. It codes for CATSRDWDTGEKLFF. The full variable domain, its missing parts supplied by reference TRBV15 and TRBJ1-4, is DAMVIQNPRYQVTQFGKPVTLSCSQTLNHNVMYWYQQKSSQAPKLLFHYYDKDFNNEADTPDNFQSRRPNTSFCFLDIRSPGLGDTAMYLCATSRDWDTGEKLFFGSGTQLSVL.

The chain couples TRBV5-4 to TRBJ2-5, with TRBD2 as a possible D gene (5 bases). CDR1 and CDR2 (germline): SGHNT, YYREEE (reference sequence). This CDR3 comprises 15 residues. The V end was cut by 0 bases, the J end by 4 bases, with 13 bases between. The CDR3 sequence is CASSLAGGRGETQYF. CDR3 sequence (DNA): TGTGCCAGCAGCTTGGCAGGAGGCAGAGGAGAGACCCAGTACTTC.

This sequence joins TRBV10-3 and TRBJ1-5, with D perhaps matching TRBD1 (6 bases). This CDR3 spans 14 amino acids. Germline-derived CDR1 and CDR2 are ENHRY and SYGVKD. With 10 bases removed from V and 2 bases from J, the gap between germline ends came to 15 bases. In DNA form, the CDR3 reads TGTGCCAGCCAGACAGGAGTTGGCAATCAGCCCCAGCATTTT. Protein sequence: CASQTGVGNQPQHF.

The V and J genes are TRBV5-1 and TRBJ2-5; 7 positions match TRBD1. Germline V CDR1 and CDR2: SGHRS, YFSETQ. CDR3 length equals 14 residues. Trimming at V came to 3 bases and at J to 1 base, leaving 3 bases not matched to a gene. Here the CDR3 DNA reads TGCGCCAGCAGCTCCGGGACAGCCCAAGAGACCCAGTACTTC. Its translation: CASSSGTAQETQYF.

The chain is built from TRBV21-1 and TRBJ1-5; the DNA was not used to check the table's D call, TRBD1. TRBV21-1 is designated a pseudogene. CDR3 length: 17 residues. CDR3 in DNA: TGTGCCAGCAGCGGGACGACAGGGGGTGAGGGCAATCAGCCCCAGCATTTT. Its translation is CASSGTTGGEGNQPQHF.

The V call is TRBV7-3, the J call TRBJ1-2; 7 bases fit TRBD1. This CDR3 has 15 amino acids. V trimming: 5 bases; J trimming: 3 bases; junction bases outside the gene matches: 9. Germline CDR1 SGHTA, CDR2 FQGTGA. The CDR3 loop is CASSPQGFGDYGYTF. The CDR3 DNA is TGTGCCAGCAGCCCACAGGGGTTCGGGGACTATGGCTACACCTTC.

V usage is TRBV6-5 and J usage is TRBJ1-1; TRBD1 matches at 7 bases. Germline CDR1 reads MNHEY; CDR2 reads SVGAGI. The V and J ends lost 6 bases and 0 bases, in that order; junction bases with no gene match: 7. The CDR3 loop spans 15 amino acids. The CDR3 region is CASSDRAIMNTEAFF. The CDR3 DNA reads TGTGCCAGCAGCGACAGGGCCATCATGAACACTGAAGCTTTCTTT.

This chain uses TRBV5-5 with TRBJ1-2; weak D call: TRBD1 (6 bases). The CDR3 totals 13 residues. Trimming cost V 1 base and J 6 bases, with 10 bases left between them. Germline assignment: CDR1 SGHKS and CDR2 YYEKEE (reference sequence). The CDR3 spells CASSLTGSNGYTF. CDR3 bases: TGTGCCAGCAGCTTGACAGGGTCTAATGGCTACACCTTC.

The V and J genes are TRBV19 and TRBJ1-4; tentatively, D is TRBD1 (6 bases). V lost 7 bases and J 2 bases, leaving 20 bases between the germline ends. The CDR3 totals 17 residues. Germline CDR1 reads LNHDA; CDR2 reads SQIVND (reference sequence). CDR3 nucleotide sequence: TGTGCCAGTACCCCAGGGGCGGCGAGCCTCACTAATGAAAAACTGTTTTTT. This sequence encodes CASTPGAASLTNEKLFF.

This chain connects TRBV6-2 or TRBV6-3 to TRBJ2-2; D is possibly TRBD1 (6 bases). Germline CDR1 is MNHEY and CDR2 is SVGEGT. V was clipped by 6 bases and J by 8 bases, with 13 bases between them. This CDR3 region has 13 residues. The CDR3 loop reads CASSRLGTGELFF. In nucleotides, the CDR3 is TGTGCCAGCAGCCGACTGGGGACAGGGGAGCTGTTTTTT.

V and J are TRBV7-9 and TRBJ1-6; D is ambiguous. The V gene's germline CDR1 is SEHNR and CDR2 FQNEAQ (reference sequence). Trimming removed 4 bases at V and 12 bases at J, with 13 bases between. The CDR3 has 13 amino acids. The CDR3: CASSSGEALPLHF. CDR3 DNA sequence: TGTGCCAGCAGCTCTGGAGAGGCTCTACCCCTCCACTTT.

This chain uses TRBV29-1 with TRBJ1-2; 9 bases agree with TRBD1. V shed 2 bases, J shed 2 bases, and the junction held 9 bases outside the gene matches. The germline CDR1 and CDR2 sequences are SQVTM and ANQGSEA. This CDR3 comprises 16 residues. The CDR3 is CSVERLQGAPNYGYTF. CDR3 DNA sequence: TGCAGCGTTGAACGGTTACAGGGGGCACCGAACTATGGCTACACCTTC.